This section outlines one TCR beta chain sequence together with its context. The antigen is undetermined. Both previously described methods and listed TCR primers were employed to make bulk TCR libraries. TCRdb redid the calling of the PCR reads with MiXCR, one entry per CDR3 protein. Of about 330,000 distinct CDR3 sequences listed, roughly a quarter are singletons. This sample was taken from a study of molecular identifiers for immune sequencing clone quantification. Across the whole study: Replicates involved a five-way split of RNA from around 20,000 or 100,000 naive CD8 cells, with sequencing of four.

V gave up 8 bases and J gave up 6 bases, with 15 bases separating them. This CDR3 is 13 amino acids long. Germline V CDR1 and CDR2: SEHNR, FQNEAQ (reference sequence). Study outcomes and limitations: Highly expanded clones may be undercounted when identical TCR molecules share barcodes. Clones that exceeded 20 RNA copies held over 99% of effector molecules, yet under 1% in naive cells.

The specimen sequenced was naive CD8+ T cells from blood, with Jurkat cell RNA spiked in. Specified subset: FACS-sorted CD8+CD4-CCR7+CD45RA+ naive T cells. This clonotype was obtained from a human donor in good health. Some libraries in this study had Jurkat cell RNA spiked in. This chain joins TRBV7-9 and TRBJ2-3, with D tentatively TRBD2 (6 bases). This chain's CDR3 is CASSKRGADTQYF. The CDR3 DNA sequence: TGTGCCAGCTCCAAACGCGGGGCGGATACGCAGTATTTT. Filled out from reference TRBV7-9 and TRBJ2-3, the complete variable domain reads DTGVSQNPRHKITKRGQNVTFRCDPISEHNRLYWYRQTLGQGPEFLTYFQNEAQLEKSRLLSDRFSAERPKGSFSTLEIQRTEQGDSAMYLCASSKRGADTQYFGPGTRLTVL.